Listed below are T cell receptor beta chains from one sample, sequenced in a study of CD8+CD57+ T cells in acquired aplastic anemia. In TCRdb, the reads were re-called with MiXCR into one record per CDR3 protein. The profile shows approximately 250,000 distinct CDR3 sequences, less than 85% of them singletons. Sequenced material: sorted CD4+, CD8+, or CD8+CD57+ T cells (not recorded which) from PBMCs. All receptors derive from a human donor with aplastic anemia. Each CDR3 is given with its conserved first and last residue. A D gene is named only where the DNA matches it firmly. Clone size is given for some rows only: seen once, a few or many times, or a class if the clone is expanded.

clone size: -
V gene: TRBV7-9
D gene: TRBD1
J gene: TRBJ2-1
CDR3 protein: CASSPGQGNEQFF
CDR3 DNA: TGTGCCAGCAGCCCGGGACAGGGCAATGAGCAGTTCTTC

clone size: once
V gene: TRBV5-6
D gene: TRBD1
J gene: TRBJ1-1
CDR3 protein: CASSSMDRVYSTEAFF
CDR3 DNA: TGTGCCAGCAGCTCAATGGACAGGGTTTATTCGACTGAAGCTTTCTTT

clone size: -
V gene: TRBV20-1
D gene: -
J gene: TRBJ2-1
CDR3 protein: CSADTGVSYDEQFF
CDR3 DNA: TGCAGTGCCGACACGGGAGTCTCCTACGATGAGCAGTTCTTC

clone size: -
V gene: TRBV5-5
D gene: -
J gene: TRBJ2-3
CDR3 protein: CASSLDGGGIDTQYF
CDR3 DNA: TGTGCCAGCAGCTTGGACGGAGGCGGGATAGATACGCAGTATTTT

clone size: once
V gene: TRBV7-9
D gene: -
J gene: TRBJ1-4
CDR3 protein: CASSFQRSGRSEELFF
CDR3 DNA: TGTGCCAGCAGCTTTCAAAGAAGCGGGCGGAGCGAAGAGCTGTTTTTT

clone size: -
V gene: TRBV4-1
D gene: -
J gene: TRBJ1-6
CDR3 protein: CASSQSGNPPLHF
CDR3 DNA: TGCGCCAGCAGCCAATCGGGGAATCCACCCCTCCACTTT

clone size: -
V gene: TRBV7-9
D gene: -
J gene: TRBJ2-1
CDR3 protein: CASSPPGNEQFF
CDR3 DNA: TGTGCCAGCAGCCCCCCCGGCAATGAGCAGTTCTTC

clone size: -
V gene: TRBV10-3
D gene: -
J gene: TRBJ2-5
CDR3 protein: CAISRTAGETPYF
CDR3 DNA: TGTGCCATCAGTCGAACCGCCGGGGAGACCCCCTACTTC

clone size: -
V gene: TRBV7-9
D gene: TRBD2
J gene: TRBJ2-1
CDR3 protein: CASSVGGVGEQFF
CDR3 DNA: TGTGCCAGCAGCGTTGGGGGGGTCGGTGAGCAGTTCTTC

clone size: few
V gene: TRBV29-1
D gene: TRBD2
J gene: TRBJ2-7
CDR3 protein: CSAKLAGSYEQYF
CDR3 DNA: TGCAGCGCCAAACTAGCGGGATCCTACGAGCAGTACTTC

clone size: -
V gene: TRBV9
D gene: -
J gene: TRBJ2-1
CDR3 protein: CASGTGTSRYNEQFF
CDR3 DNA: TGTGCCAGCGGGACAGGGACTAGCAGATACAATGAGCAGTTCTTC

clone size: -
V gene: TRBV12-3/TRBV12-4
D gene: -
J gene: TRBJ2-5
CDR3 protein: CASSPPGETQYF
CDR3 DNA: TGTGCCAGCAGTCCCCCCGGCGAGACCCAGTACTTC

clone size: -
V gene: TRBV7-3
D gene: TRBD1
J gene: TRBJ2-7
CDR3 protein: CASSVEGEGAEQYF
CDR3 DNA: TGTGCCAGCAGCGTAGAGGGTGAGGGGGCTGAGCAGTACTTC

clone size: many
V gene: TRBV3-1
D gene: -
J gene: TRBJ1-2
CDR3 protein: CASSQDVTIAYGYTF
CDR3 DNA: TGTGCCAGCAGCCAAGATGTTACCATAGCCTATGGCTACACCTTC

clone size: -
V gene: TRBV10-1
D gene: -
J gene: TRBJ2-1
CDR3 protein: CASSDTDREQFF
CDR3 DNA: TGCGCCAGCAGTGACACCGATCGGGAGCAGTTCTTC

clone size: -
V gene: TRBV2
D gene: -
J gene: TRBJ2-5
CDR3 protein: CASGDGSTETQQFF
CDR3 DNA: TGTGCCAGCGGGGACGGCTCCACAGAAACGCAGCAGTTTTTC

clone size: -
V gene: TRBV7-8
D gene: TRBD1
J gene: TRBJ1-2
CDR3 protein: CASSLGQGNYAYTF
CDR3 DNA: TGTGCTAGCAGCTTAGGACAGGGCAACTATGCCTACACCTTC

clone size: -
V gene: TRBV9
D gene: -
J gene: TRBJ1-1
CDR3 protein: CASSEDQKSYNEQAFF
CDR3 DNA: TGTGCCAGCAGCGAAGACCAGAAGTCCTACAATGAGCAAGCTTTCTTT

clone size: -
V gene: TRBV5-1
D gene: -
J gene: TRBJ2-3
CDR3 protein: CASSLRARPKQYF
CDR3 DNA: -

clone size: many
V gene: TRBV7-2
D gene: -
J gene: TRBJ2-7
CDR3 protein: CASRLGYEQYF
CDR3 DNA: TGTGCCAGCAGGTTGGGATACGAGCAGTACTTC

clone size: -
V gene: TRBV7-2
D gene: -
J gene: TRBJ1-1
CDR3 protein: CASSGTGGANSGSFF
CDR3 DNA: TGTGCCAGCAGCGGGACGGGGGGCGCGAACTCTGGCTCCTTCTTT

clone size: -
V gene: TRBV6-1
D gene: TRBD1
J gene: TRBJ1-4
CDR3 protein: CASRATGGEKLFF
CDR3 DNA: TGTGCCAGCAGGGCGACAGGGGGTGAAAAACTGTTTTTT

clone size: many
V gene: TRBV6-2/TRBV6-3
D gene: TRBD1
J gene: TRBJ1-2
CDR3 protein: CASSYDRDRANYGYTF
CDR3 DNA: TGTGCCAGCAGTTACGACCGGGACAGGGCGAACTATGGCTACACCTTC

clone size: -
V gene: TRBV2
D gene: -
J gene: TRBJ2-1
CDR3 protein: CATTQGRGRKTQYFF
CDR3 DNA: TGTGCCACCACCCAAGGCAGAGGCCGCAAGACCCAGTACTTCTTC

clone size: -
V gene: TRBV5-5
D gene: -
J gene: TRBJ1-6
CDR3 protein: CASSLIRNSPLHF
CDR3 DNA: TGTGCCAGCAGCTTGATCCGGAATTCACCCCTCCACTTT

clone size: -
V gene: TRBV7-2
D gene: -
J gene: TRBJ2-5
CDR3 protein: CASSSRPGQTAHYF
CDR3 DNA: TGTGCCAGCAGCAGTCGCCCCGGCCAAACAGCCCATTACTTC

clone size: -
V gene: TRBV6-4
D gene: TRBD1
J gene: TRBJ1-6
CDR3 protein: CASSESSGGVGGSPLHF
CDR3 DNA: TGTGCCAGCAGTGAGTCTTCAGGGGGAGTGGGTGGGTCACCCCTCCACTTT

clone size: -
V gene: TRBV7-2
D gene: TRBD2
J gene: TRBJ2-3
CDR3 protein: CASSYTSGPENEQF
CDR3 DNA: TGTGCCAGCAGCTATACTAGCGGTCCCGAGAATGAGCAGTTT

clone size: few
V gene: TRBV9
D gene: -
J gene: TRBJ1-6
CDR3 protein: CASSYRDSPLHF
CDR3 DNA: TGTGCCAGCAGCTACAGGGATTCACCCCTCCACTTT

clone size: -
V gene: TRBV20-1
D gene: TRBD1
J gene: TRBJ1-5
CDR3 protein: CSARRRAGGGNQPQHF
CDR3 DNA: TGCAGTGCTAGACGCAGGGCAGGGGGAGGCAATCAGCCCCAGCATTTT

clone size: -
V gene: TRBV7-8
D gene: TRBD1
J gene: TRBJ1-2
CDR3 protein: CASSLGQGGNYGYTF
CDR3 DNA: TGTGCCAGCAGCTTGGGACAGGGCGGGAACTATGGCTACACCTTC

clone size: -
V gene: TRBV20-1
D gene: -
J gene: TRBJ1-1
CDR3 protein: CSARTGTDEAFF
CDR3 DNA: TGCAGTGCTAGAACCGGGACGGATGAAGCTTTCTTT

clone size: few
V gene: TRBV6-6
D gene: TRBD2
J gene: TRBJ2-3
CDR3 protein: CASRGGGADTQYF
CDR3 DNA: TGTGCCAGCAGGGGCGGGGGGGCGGATACGCAGTATTTC

clone size: -
V gene: TRBV9
D gene: -
J gene: TRBJ2-7
CDR3 protein: CASSVVQGNYEEYF
CDR3 DNA: TGTGCCAGCAGTGTCGTGCAGGGTAACTACGAGGAGTACTTC

clone size: -
V gene: TRBV11-3
D gene: -
J gene: TRBJ2-5
CDR3 protein: CASSLGGQETQYF
CDR3 DNA: TGTGCCAGCAGCTTAGGGGGGCAAGAGACCCAGTACTTC

clone size: -
V gene: TRBV29-1
D gene: -
J gene: TRBJ1-1
CDR3 protein: CSVELGMNTEAFF
CDR3 DNA: TGCAGCGTTGAACTGGGTATGAACACTGAAGCTTTCTTT

clone size: -
V gene: TRBV10-3
D gene: -
J gene: TRBJ1-2
CDR3 protein: CAISESSGGDYGYTF
CDR3 DNA: TGTGCCATCAGTGAGTCTTCAGGAGGGGACTATGGCTACACCTTC

clone size: -
V gene: TRBV7-8
D gene: -
J gene: TRBJ2-1
CDR3 protein: CASSHGVTNGQFVQFF
CDR3 DNA: TGTGCCAGCAGCCACGGGGTTACGAACGGACAGTTTGTCCAGTTCTTC

clone size: -
V gene: TRBV15
D gene: TRBD2
J gene: TRBJ2-1
CDR3 protein: CATSSDRPGGNEQFF
CDR3 DNA: TGTGCCACCAGCAGTGATAGACCGGGGGGCAATGAGCAGTTCTTC

clone size: many
V gene: TRBV12-3/TRBV12-4
D gene: TRBD1
J gene: TRBJ1-2
CDR3 protein: CASRRDRGLDYGYTF
CDR3 DNA: TGTGCCAGCAGGAGGGACAGGGGCTTGGACTATGGCTACACCTTC

clone size: -
V gene: TRBV7-8
D gene: -
J gene: TRBJ2-3
CDR3 protein: CASGDGGGHTTYF
CDR3 DNA: TGTGCCAGCGGGGACGGGGGAGGACATACGACGTATTTT